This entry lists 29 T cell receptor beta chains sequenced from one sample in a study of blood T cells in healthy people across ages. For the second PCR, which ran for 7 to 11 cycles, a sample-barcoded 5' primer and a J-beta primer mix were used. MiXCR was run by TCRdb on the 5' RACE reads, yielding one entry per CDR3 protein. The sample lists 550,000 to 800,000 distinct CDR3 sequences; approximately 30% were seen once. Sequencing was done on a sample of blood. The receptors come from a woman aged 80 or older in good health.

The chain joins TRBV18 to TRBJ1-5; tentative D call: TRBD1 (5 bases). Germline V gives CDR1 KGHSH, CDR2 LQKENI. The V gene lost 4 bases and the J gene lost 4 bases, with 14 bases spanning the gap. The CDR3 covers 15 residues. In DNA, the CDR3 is TGTGCCAGCTCACGATCGACAGAAAATAATCAGCCCCAGCATTTT. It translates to CASSRSTENNQPQHF.

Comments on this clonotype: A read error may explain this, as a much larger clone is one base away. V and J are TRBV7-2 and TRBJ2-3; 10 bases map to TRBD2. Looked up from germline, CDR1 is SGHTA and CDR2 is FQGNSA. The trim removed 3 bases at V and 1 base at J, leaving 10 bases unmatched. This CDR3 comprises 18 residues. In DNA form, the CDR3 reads TGTGCCAGCAGCTTTCAGGGGGGACTAGCGCCACGCACAGATACGCAGTATTTT. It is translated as CASSFQGGLAPRTDTQYF. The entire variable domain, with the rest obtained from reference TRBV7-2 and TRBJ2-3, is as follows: GAGVSQSPSNKVTEKGKDVELRCDPISGHTALYWYRQSLGQGLEFLIYFQGNSAPDKSGLPSDRFSAERTGGSVSTLTIQRTQQEDSAVYLCASSFQGGLAPRTDTQYFGPGTRLTVL.

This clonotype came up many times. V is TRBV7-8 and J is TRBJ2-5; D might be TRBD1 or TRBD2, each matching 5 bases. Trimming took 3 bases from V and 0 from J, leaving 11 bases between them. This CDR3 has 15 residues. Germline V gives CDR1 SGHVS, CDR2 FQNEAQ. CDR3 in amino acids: CASSFRDAYQETQYF. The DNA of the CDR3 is TGTGCCAGCAGCTTCCGGGACGCGTACCAAGAGACCCAGTACTTC.

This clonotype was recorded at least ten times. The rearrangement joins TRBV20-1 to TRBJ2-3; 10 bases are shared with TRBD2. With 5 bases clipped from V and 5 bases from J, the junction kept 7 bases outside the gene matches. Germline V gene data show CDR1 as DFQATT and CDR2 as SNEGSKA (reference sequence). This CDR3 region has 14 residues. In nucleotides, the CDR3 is TGCAGTGCTGGGAGGGCTAGCGGGGGAGATACGCAGTATTTT. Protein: CSAGRASGGDTQYF.

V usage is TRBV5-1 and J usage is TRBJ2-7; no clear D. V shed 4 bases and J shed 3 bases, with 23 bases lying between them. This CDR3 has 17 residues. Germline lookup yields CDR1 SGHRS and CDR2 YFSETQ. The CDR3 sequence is CASSPNFTSPNLYEQYF. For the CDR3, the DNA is TGCGCCAGCAGCCCGAACTTCACATCCCCAAACCTCTACGAGCAGTACTTC.

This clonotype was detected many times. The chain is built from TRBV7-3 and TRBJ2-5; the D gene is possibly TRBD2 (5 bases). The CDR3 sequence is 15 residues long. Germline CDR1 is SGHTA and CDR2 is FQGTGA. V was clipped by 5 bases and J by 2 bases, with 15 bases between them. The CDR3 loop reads CASSTGLGGQETQYF. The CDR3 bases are TGTGCCAGCAGCACCGGACTGGGCGGGCAAGAGACCCAGTACTTC.

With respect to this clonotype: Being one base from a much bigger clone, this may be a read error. The CDR3, as DNA: TGCGCCAGCAGCTTGGTGGCCGAGGGGGGGTCCTACGAGCAGTACTTC. It specifies CASSLVAEGGSYEQYF. The chain links TRBV5-1 to TRBJ2-7, with D possibly matching TRBD2 (7 bases). The CDR3 loop spans 16 amino acids. V was trimmed by 0 bases and J by 1 base, leaving 14 bases between them. Germline V lookup: CDR1 SGHRS, CDR2 YFSETQ.

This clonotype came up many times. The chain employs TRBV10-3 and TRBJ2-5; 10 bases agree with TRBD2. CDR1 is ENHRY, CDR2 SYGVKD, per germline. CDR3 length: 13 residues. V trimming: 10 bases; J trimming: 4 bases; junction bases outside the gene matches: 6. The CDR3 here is CATALAGSETQYF. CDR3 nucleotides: TGTGCCACAGCACTAGCGGGGTCAGAGACCCAGTACTTC.

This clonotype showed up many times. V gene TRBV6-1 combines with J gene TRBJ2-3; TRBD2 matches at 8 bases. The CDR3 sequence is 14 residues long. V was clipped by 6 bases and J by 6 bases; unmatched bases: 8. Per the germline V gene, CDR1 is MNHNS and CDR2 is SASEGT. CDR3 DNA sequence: TGTGCCAGCAGAAGGCGGGGGGAGGCGGATACGCAGTATTTT. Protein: CASRRRGEADTQYF.

The CDR3: CASREAGTSKETQYF. The CDR3, as DNA: TGTGCCAGCAGAGAAGCCGGGACTAGCAAGGAGACCCAGTACTTC. The chain joins TRBV3-1 to TRBJ2-5; 9 bases agree with TRBD2. V dropped 6 bases and J dropped 5; count of bases not matched to a gene: 10. CDR1 and CDR2 from the germline V gene are LGHDT and YNNKEL (reference sequence). This CDR3 comprises 15 residues.

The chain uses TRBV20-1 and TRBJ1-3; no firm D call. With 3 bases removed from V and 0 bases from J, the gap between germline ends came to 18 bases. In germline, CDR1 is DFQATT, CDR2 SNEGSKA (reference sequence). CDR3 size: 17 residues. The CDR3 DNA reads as TGCAGTGCTAGGGGCCCCCTACCACGGAGCTCTGGAAACACCATATATTTT. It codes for CSARGPLPRSSGNTIYF.

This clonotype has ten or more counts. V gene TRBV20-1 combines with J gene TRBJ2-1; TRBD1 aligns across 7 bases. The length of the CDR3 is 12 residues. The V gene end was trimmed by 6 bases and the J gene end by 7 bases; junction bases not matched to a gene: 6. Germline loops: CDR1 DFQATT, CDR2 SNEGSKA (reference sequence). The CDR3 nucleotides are TGCAGTGCGCGACAGGGTTGGAATGAGCAGTTCTTC. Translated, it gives CSARQGWNEQFF.

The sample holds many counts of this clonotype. CDR3 nucleotide sequence: TGCAGTGCTAGAGATGCGGGACAAGGGCCTTATGAGCAGTTCTTC. Amino acids: CSARDAGQGPYEQFF. The chain is built from TRBV20-1 and TRBJ2-1; D may be TRBD1 or TRBD2 (6 bases each). V shed 0 bases and J shed 8 bases, with 17 bases lying between them. This CDR3 has 15 residues. CDR1 DFQATT and CDR2 SNEGSKA come from the germline V gene (reference sequence).

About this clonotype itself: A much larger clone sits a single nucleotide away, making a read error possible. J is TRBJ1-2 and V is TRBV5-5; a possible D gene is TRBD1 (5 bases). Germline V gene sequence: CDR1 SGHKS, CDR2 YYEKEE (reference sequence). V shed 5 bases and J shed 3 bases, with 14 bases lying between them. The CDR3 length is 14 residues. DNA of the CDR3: TGTGCCAGCAGTGGGGACGGGGGATACTATGGCTACACCTTC. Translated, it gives CASSGDGGYYGYTF.

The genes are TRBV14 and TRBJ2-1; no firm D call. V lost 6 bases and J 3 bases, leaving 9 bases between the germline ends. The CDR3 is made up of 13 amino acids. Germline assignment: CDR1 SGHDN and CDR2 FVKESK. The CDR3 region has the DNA TGTGCCAGCAGTCATGGGATCTACAATGAGCAGTTCTTC. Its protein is CASSHGIYNEQFF.

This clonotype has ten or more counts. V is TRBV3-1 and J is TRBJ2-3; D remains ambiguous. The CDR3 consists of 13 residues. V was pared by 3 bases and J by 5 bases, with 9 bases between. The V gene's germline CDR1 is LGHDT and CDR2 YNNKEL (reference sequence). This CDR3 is CASSQALGDTQYF. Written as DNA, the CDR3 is TGTGCCAGCAGCCAGGCGCTCGGAGATACGCAGTATTTT.

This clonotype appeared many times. As DNA, the CDR3 is TGTGCCAGCAGCTATGGGACAGCTAGCACAGATACGCAGTATTTT. Translating gives CASSYGTASTDTQYF. The rearrangement joins TRBV7-3 to TRBJ2-3; 7 bases line up with TRBD1. CDR3 length equals 15 residues. Losses at the gene ends were 4 bases for V and 0 bases for J; bases not matched to a gene: 4. Germline V lookup: CDR1 SGHTA, CDR2 FQGTGA.

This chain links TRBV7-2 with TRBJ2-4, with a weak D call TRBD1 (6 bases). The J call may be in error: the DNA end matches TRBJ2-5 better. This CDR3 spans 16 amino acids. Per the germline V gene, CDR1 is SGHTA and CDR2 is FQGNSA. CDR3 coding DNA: TGTGCCAGCAGCTTTCAACAGGGACCTCTAGGGGAGACCCAGTACTTC. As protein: CASSFQQGPLGETQYF.

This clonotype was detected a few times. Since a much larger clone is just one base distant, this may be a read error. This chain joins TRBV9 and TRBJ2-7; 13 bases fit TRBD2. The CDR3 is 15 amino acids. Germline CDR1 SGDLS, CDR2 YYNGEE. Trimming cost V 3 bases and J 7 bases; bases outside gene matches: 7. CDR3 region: CASSEGLAGINEQYF. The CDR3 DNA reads TGTGCCAGCAGCGAGGGACTAGCGGGGATTAATGAGCAGTACTTC.

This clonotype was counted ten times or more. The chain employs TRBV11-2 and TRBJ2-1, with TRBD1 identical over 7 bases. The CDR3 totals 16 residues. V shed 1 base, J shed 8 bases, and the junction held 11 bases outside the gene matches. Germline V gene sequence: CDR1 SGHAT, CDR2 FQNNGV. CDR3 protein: CASSLGGYRGFDEQFF. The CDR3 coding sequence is TGTGCCAGCAGCTTAGGGGGCTACAGGGGTTTCGATGAGCAGTTCTTC.

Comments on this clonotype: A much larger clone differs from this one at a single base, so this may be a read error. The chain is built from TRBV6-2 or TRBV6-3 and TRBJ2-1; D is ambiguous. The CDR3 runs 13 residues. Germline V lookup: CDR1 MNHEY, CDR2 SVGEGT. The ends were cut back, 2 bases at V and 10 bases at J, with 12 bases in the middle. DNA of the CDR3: TGTGCCAGCAGTTACGGATTCGCCTACGAGCAGTTCTTC. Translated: CASSYGFAYEQFF.

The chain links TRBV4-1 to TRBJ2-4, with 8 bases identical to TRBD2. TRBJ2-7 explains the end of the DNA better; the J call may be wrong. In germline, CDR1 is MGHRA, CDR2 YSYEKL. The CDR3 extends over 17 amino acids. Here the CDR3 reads CASSLFGSPGGGLEQYF. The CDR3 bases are TGCGCCAGCAGCCTCTTCGGGAGTCCGGGGGGGGGTCTCGAGCAGTACTTC.

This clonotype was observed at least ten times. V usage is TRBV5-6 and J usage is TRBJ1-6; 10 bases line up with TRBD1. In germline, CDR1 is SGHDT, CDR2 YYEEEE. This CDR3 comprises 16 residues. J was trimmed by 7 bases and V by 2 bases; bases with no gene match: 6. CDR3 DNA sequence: TGTGCCAGCAGCTTTACAGGGACAGGGGCAAATTCACCCCTCCACTTT. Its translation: CASSFTGTGANSPLHF.

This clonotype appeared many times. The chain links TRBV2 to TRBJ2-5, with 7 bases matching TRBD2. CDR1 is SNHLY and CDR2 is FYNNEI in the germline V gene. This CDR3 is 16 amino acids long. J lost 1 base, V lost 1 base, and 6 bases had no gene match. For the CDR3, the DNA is TGTGCCAGCAGTGAAGGTGACGGGGGGAGCCAAGAGACCCAGTACTTC. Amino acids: CASSEGDGGSQETQYF.

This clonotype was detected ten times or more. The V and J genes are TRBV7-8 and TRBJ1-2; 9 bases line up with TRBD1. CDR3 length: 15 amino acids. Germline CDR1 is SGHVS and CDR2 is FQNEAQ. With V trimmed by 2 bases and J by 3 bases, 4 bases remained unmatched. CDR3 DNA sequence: TGTGCCAGCAGCTTAAGGGACAGGGAGTACTATGGCTACACCTTC. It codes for CASSLRDREYYGYTF.

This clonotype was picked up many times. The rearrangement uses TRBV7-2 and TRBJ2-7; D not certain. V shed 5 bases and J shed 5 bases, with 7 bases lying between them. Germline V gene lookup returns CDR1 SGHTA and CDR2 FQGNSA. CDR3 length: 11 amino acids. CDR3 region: CASSPRNEQYF. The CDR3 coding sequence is TGTGCCAGCAGCCCCAGGAACGAGCAGTACTTC.

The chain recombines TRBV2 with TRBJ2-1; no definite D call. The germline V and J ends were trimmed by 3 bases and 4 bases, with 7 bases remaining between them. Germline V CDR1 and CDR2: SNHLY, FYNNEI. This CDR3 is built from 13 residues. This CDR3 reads CASSDGQYNEQFF. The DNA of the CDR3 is TGTGCCAGCAGTGATGGGCAATACAATGAGCAGTTCTTC.

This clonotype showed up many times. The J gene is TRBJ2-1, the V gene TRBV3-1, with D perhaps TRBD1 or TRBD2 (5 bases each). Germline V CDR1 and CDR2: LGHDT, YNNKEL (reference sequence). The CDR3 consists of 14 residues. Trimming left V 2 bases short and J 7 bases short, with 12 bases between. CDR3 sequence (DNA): TGTGCCAGCAGCCAACGCCGGGACCAAAATGAGCAGTTCTTC. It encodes CASSQRRDQNEQFF.

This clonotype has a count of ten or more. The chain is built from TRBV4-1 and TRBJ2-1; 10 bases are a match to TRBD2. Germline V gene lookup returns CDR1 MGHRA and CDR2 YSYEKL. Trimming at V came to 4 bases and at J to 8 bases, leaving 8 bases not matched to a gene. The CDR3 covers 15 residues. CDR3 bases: TGCGCCAGCAGCCCGGGACTAGCGCCTTTAGATGAGCAGTTCTTC. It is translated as CASSPGLAPLDEQFF.